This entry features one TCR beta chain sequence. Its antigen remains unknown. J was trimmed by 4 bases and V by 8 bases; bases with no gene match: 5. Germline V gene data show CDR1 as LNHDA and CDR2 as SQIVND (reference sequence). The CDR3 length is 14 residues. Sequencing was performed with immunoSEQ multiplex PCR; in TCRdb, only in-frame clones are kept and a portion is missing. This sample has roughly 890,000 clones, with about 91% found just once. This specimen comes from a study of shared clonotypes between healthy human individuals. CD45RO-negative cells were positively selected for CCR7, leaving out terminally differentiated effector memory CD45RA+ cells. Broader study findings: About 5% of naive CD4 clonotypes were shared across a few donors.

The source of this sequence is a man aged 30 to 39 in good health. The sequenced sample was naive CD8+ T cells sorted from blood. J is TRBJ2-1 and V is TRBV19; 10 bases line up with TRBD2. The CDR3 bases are TGTGCCAGTCAGCGGGAGGGCCATTACAATGAGCAGTTCTTC. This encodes CASQREGHYNEQFF.